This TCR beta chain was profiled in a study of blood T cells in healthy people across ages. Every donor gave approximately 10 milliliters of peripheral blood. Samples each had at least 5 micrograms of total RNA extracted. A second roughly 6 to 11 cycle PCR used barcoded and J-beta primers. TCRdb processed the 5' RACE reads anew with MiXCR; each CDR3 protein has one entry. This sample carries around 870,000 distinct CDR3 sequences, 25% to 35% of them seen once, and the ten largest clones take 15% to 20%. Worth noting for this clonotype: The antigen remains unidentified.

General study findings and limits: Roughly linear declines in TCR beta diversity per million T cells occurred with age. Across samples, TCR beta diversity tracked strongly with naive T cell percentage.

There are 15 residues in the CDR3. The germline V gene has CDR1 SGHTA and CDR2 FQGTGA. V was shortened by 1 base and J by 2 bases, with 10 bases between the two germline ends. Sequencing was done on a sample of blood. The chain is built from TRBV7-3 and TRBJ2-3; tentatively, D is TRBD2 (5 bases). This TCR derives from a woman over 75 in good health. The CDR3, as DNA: TGTGCCAGCAGCTTAAGAGGGAAGCCCACAGATACGCAGTATTTT. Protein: CASSLRGKPTDTQYF.